Listed here are 30 T cell receptor beta chains from one sample, sequenced in a study of T cell responses to AZD1222 COVID-19 vaccine. Clones were read by immunoSEQ multiplex PCR, and TCRdb kept only the in-frame ones, dropping some. The sample gives about 60,000 clones, 65% to 80% of which show up once; approximately 3.5% is in the top ten. Sequenced material: peripheral blood, taken 28 days after the second AZD1222 dose. The receptors come from an adult who received the AZD1222 COVID-19 vaccine.

V gene TRBV28 combines with J gene TRBJ1-3; 9 positions match TRBD1. The CDR3 spans 14 residues. The V gene's germline CDR1 is MDHEN and CDR2 SYDVKM. The junction had 5 bases not matched to a gene; V was cut back by 6 bases and J by 5 bases. CDR3 sequence (DNA): TGTGCCAGCAGCCCGGGACAGGGCAGAAACACCATATATTTT. Its protein product is CASSPGQGRNTIYF.

The rearrangement uses TRBV7-2 and TRBJ1-5; tentatively, D is TRBD1 (5 bases). V gave up 1 base and J gave up 4 bases, with 11 bases separating them. The CDR3 has 15 residues. CDR1 SGHTA and CDR2 FQGNSA come from the germline V gene. CDR3 in DNA: TGTGCCAGCAGCTTAGTCGGGGGAGTAAATCAGCCCCAGCATTTT. This encodes CASSLVGGVNQPQHF.

This clone was observed a single time. This chain links TRBV19 with TRBJ1-5, with D perhaps matching TRBD1 (6 bases). The V end was cut by 6 bases, the J end by 12 bases, with 21 bases between. Germline values: CDR1 LNHDA, CDR2 SQIVND (reference sequence). This CDR3 is built from 14 residues. The CDR3 loop is CASSRNREGGDQHF. The CDR3 region has the DNA TGTGCCAGTAGCAGAAACAGGGAGGGGGGGGACCAGCATTTT. The variable domain in full, completed from reference TRBV19 and TRBJ1-5, reads DGGITQSPKYLFRKEGQNVTLSCEQNLNHDAMYWYRQDPGQGLRLIYYSQIVNDFQKGDIAEGYSVSREKKESFPLTVTSAQKNPTAFYLCASSRNREGGDQHFGDGTRLSIL.

The chain uses TRBV6-1 and TRBJ1-2; 7 bases fit TRBD1. The junction had 15 bases not matched to a gene; V was cut back by 3 bases and J by 8 bases. The CDR3 is 16 residues long. Germline V CDR1 and CDR2: MNHNS, SASEGT. The CDR3, as DNA: TGTGCCAGCAGTGACTATACCGCGAGGGGGCGTGAGGGCTACACCTTC. Its translation is CASSDYTARGREGYTF.

With regard to this clone: Other nucleotide sequences from this sample produce the same CDR3. This chain uses TRBV6-2 or TRBV6-3 with TRBJ1-5, with 11 nucleotides matching TRBD1. This CDR3 spans 15 amino acids. CDR1 MNHEY and CDR2 SVGEGT come from the germline V gene. V dropped 6 bases and J dropped 4; count of bases not matched to a gene: 5. In DNA form, the CDR3 reads TGTGCCAGCAGCGGGACAGGGGGGAGAAATCAGCCCCAGCATTTT. Amino acid sequence: CASSGTGGRNQPQHF.

The chain has TRBV6-5 and TRBJ2-7; 9 positions match TRBD1. CDR1 MNHEY and CDR2 SVGAGI come from the germline V gene. CDR3 length equals 14 residues. V dropped 6 bases and J dropped 3; count of bases not matched to a gene: 6. This CDR3 reads CASRVGQGGYEQYF. The CDR3 nucleotides read TGTGCCAGCAGGGTGGGACAGGGTGGCTACGAGCAGTACTTC.

The V call is TRBV28, the J call TRBJ2-7; D tentatively reads TRBD1 or TRBD2 (6 bases each). V lost 2 bases and J lost 3, with 11 bases in between. The CDR3 extends over 14 amino acids. CDR1 and CDR2 from the germline V gene are MDHEN and SYDVKM. This CDR3 reads CASSLPGAGYEQYF. CDR3 DNA sequence: TGTGCCAGCAGTTTACCGGGGGCGGGCTACGAGCAGTACTTC.

V and J are TRBV4-3 and TRBJ2-1; TRBD1 matches 9 bases. V lost 4 bases, J lost 11 bases, and 6 bases stayed unmatched. The CDR3 loop spans 13 amino acids. The germline gives CDR1 LGHNA, CDR2 YSLEER. CDR3 sequence: CASSRGQGMKQFF. CDR3 nucleotide sequence: TGCGCCAGCAGCCGGGGACAGGGAATGAAGCAGTTCTTC.

V gene TRBV9 combines with J gene TRBJ2-5; 8 nucleotides match TRBD1. This CDR3 has 14 amino acids. Germline V gene data show CDR1 as SGDLS and CDR2 as YYNGEE. J lost 4 bases, V lost 2 bases, and 4 bases had no gene match. CDR3 in amino acids: CASSVWDRPETQYF. CDR3 nucleotide sequence: TGTGCCAGCAGCGTTTGGGACAGGCCAGAGACCCAGTACTTC.

This chain links TRBV7-2 with TRBJ1-1; D gene unclear. The germline CDR1 and CDR2 sequences are SGHTA and FQGNSA. The CDR3 covers 14 residues. V lost 1 base to trimming and J lost 0 bases, with 6 bases between them. The CDR3 reads CASSLGTVNTEAFF. CDR3 DNA: TGTGCCAGCAGCTTAGGGACGGTGAACACTGAAGCTTTCTTT.

The chain recombines TRBV11-2 with TRBJ2-5; 15 bases match TRBD2. Germline V gene data show CDR1 as SGHAT and CDR2 as FQNNGV. This CDR3 has 17 residues. The junction had 8 bases not matched to a gene; V was cut back by 5 bases and J by 4 bases. The CDR3 DNA sequence: TGTGCCAGCAGCCGGACTAGCGGGGGGGCCGGGCGAGAGACCCAGTACTTC. This gives the protein CASSRTSGGAGRETQYF.

The sample holds a few counts of this clone. The CDR3 here is CASSYRFDTGTEAFF. For the CDR3, the DNA is TGTGCCAGCAGTTACCGTTTTGACACTGGCACTGAAGCTTTCTTT. The rearrangement joins TRBV6-5 to TRBJ1-1; no clear D. The germline gives CDR1 MNHEY, CDR2 SVGAGI. The CDR3 runs to 15 residues. Trimming shortened V by 2 bases and J by 4 bases, and 14 bases separated the two germline ends.

V and J are TRBV6-5 and TRBJ1-4; no definite D call. V was shortened by 0 bases and J by 0 bases, with 2 bases between the two germline ends. CDR1 MNHEY and CDR2 SVGAGI come from the germline V gene. This CDR3 contains 14 residues. The CDR3 nucleotides read TGTGCCAGCAGTTACTCTCCAACTAATGAAAAACTGTTTTTT. Protein sequence: CASSYSPTNEKLFF.

The rearrangement links TRBV19 to TRBJ1-4; the match to TRBD1 covers 8 bases. The V gene end was trimmed by 7 bases and the J gene end by 5 bases; junction bases not matched to a gene: 6. This CDR3 region has 14 residues. Germline V gene data show CDR1 as LNHDA and CDR2 as SQIVND (reference sequence). The DNA for the CDR3 is TGTGCCAGTAACGGAGACAGGGGAAATGAAAAACTGTTTTTT. This sequence encodes CASNGDRGNEKLFF.

V usage is TRBV3-1 (or the pseudogene TRBV3-2) and J usage is TRBJ2-1; D may match TRBD1 or TRBD2 (5 bases each). From germline, CDR1 is LGHDT and CDR2 YNNKEL (reference sequence). The CDR3 spans 14 residues. V lost 3 bases and J lost 4, with 10 bases in between. The CDR3 protein is CASSHGTEYNEQFF. In DNA form, the CDR3 reads TGTGCCAGCAGCCACGGGACGGAATACAATGAGCAGTTCTTC.

This chain's CDR3 is CASSYDGNSPLHF. The CDR3 DNA sequence: TGTGCCAGCAGTTACGACGGAAATTCACCCCTCCACTTT. The V gene is TRBV6-5, the J gene TRBJ1-6; D gene unclear. Germline CDR1 and CDR2: MNHEY and SVGAGI. This CDR3 region has 13 residues. The germline V and J ends were trimmed by 2 bases and 7 bases, with 6 bases remaining between them.

V gene TRBV18 combines with J gene TRBJ2-7; 7 bases are a match to TRBD2. This CDR3 region has 14 residues. The ends lost 2 bases at V and 6 bases at J; junction bases unmatched: 7. Germline assignment: CDR1 KGHSH and CDR2 LQKENI. The CDR3, as DNA: TGTGCCAGCTCACCAAACCCGGGAGGAACCGAGCAGTACTTC. Translating it yields CASSPNPGGTEQYF.

The chain links TRBV11-2 to TRBJ2-7; 9 bases map to TRBD1. The germline CDR1 and CDR2 sequences are SGHAT and FQNNGV. The V gene end was trimmed by 1 base and the J gene end by 2 bases; junction bases not matched to a gene: 3. This CDR3 comprises 15 residues. Written as DNA, the CDR3 is TGTGCCAGCAGCTTAGGGGACAGGGACCCCTACGAGCAGTACTTC. Translation: CASSLGDRDPYEQYF.

Details on this clone: This specimen includes other DNA sequences encoding the same CDR3. The chain has TRBV11-2 and TRBJ2-7; D is tentatively TRBD1 or TRBD2 (6 bases each). V was pared by 3 bases and J by 3 bases, with 12 bases between. The CDR3 has 14 residues. The germline V gene has CDR1 SGHAT and CDR2 FQNNGV. This CDR3 reads CASSFGGTSYEQYF. The CDR3 DNA reads TGTGCCAGCAGCTTCGGAGGGACAAGCTACGAGCAGTACTTC.

V usage is TRBV28 and J usage is TRBJ2-7; D ambiguous. There are 14 residues in the CDR3. V lost 7 bases, J lost 2 bases, and 15 bases lay in between. CDR1 and CDR2 (germline): MDHEN, SYDVKM. CDR3 region: CASTSAGGPYEQYF. In DNA form, the CDR3 reads TGTGCCAGCACCTCAGCAGGCGGACCCTACGAGCAGTACTTC.

J is TRBJ2-6 and V is TRBV7-2; D gene ambiguous. Per the germline V gene, CDR1 is SGHTA and CDR2 is FQGNSA. This CDR3 spans 18 amino acids. V lost 1 base to trimming and J lost 0 bases, with 13 bases between them. The CDR3 bases are TGTGCCAGCAGCTTAGAGGTGGCAGGAAACTCTGGGGCCAACGTCCTGACTTTC. This codes for CASSLEVAGNSGANVLTF.

The chain carries TRBV24-1 and TRBJ2-1; D call uncertain. Germline values: CDR1 KGHDR, CDR2 SFDVKD. CDR3 length: 13 amino acids. The V and J ends lost 1 base and 8 bases respectively, with 8 bases between them. CDR3 in amino acids: CATSDFQVDEQFF. CDR3 bases: TGTGCCACCAGTGATTTTCAGGTGGATGAGCAGTTCTTC.

J is TRBJ1-2 and V is TRBV5-1; D perhaps matches TRBD1 (6 bases). V was cut by 3 bases and J by 7 bases, with 22 bases left in between. The CDR3 length is 16 residues. Germline V gene lookup returns CDR1 SGHRS and CDR2 YFSETQ. In DNA form, the CDR3 reads TGCGCCAGCAGCTCGAGGGTGGAATGGGGGGCAGGTGGCTACACCTTC. Translated: CASSSRVEWGAGGYTF.

The genes are TRBV19 and TRBJ2-5; the match to TRBD2 covers 11 bases. CDR1 and CDR2 (germline): LNHDA, SQIVND (reference sequence). The CDR3 has 17 residues. With 1 base clipped from V and 3 bases from J, the junction kept 7 bases outside the gene matches. As DNA, the CDR3 is TGTGCCAGTAGTATAGGCACCACTAGCGGGGGAAAAGAGACCCAGTACTTC. It encodes CASSIGTTSGGKETQYF.

The CDR3 region is CASSAPLEGVGTDTQYF. The CDR3 bases are TGTGCCAGCAGCGCCCCCTTGGAGGGGGTGGGGACAGATACGCAGTATTTT. The chain is built from TRBV9 and TRBJ2-3; either TRBD1 or TRBD2 may fit D (6 bases each). V gave up 3 bases and J gave up 3 bases, with 20 bases separating them. The CDR3 is 17 residues long. Germline-derived CDR1 and CDR2 are SGDLS and YYNGEE.

The genes are TRBV5-6 and TRBJ2-6; 7 nucleotides match TRBD1. The V and J ends lost 3 bases and 2 bases, in that order; junction bases with no gene match: 11. CDR1 is SGHDT and CDR2 is YYEEEE in the germline V gene. The length of the CDR3 is 18 residues. CDR3 bases: TGTGCCAGCAGCTCGCTCAAAGACAGGGTCCCTGGGGCCAACGTCCTGACTTTC. Translating gives CASSSLKDRVPGANVLTF.

CDR3 region: CASKPQGLDMSGYTF. The DNA for the CDR3 is TGTGCCAGCAAGCCGCAGGGGCTCGATATGAGTGGCTACACCTTC. The chain uses TRBV27 and TRBJ1-2; tentative D call: TRBD1 (6 bases). Germline lookup yields CDR1 MNHEY and CDR2 SMNVEV (reference sequence). Deletions cut 7 bases from V and 7 bases from J, with 22 bases between. There are 15 residues in the CDR3.

A single count supports this clone. V gene TRBV29-1 combines with J gene TRBJ2-5, with D perhaps TRBD2 (5 bases). CDR3 length: 10 amino acids. Deletions cut 7 bases from V and 7 bases from J, with 10 bases between. Germline-derived CDR1 and CDR2 are SQVTM and ANQGSEA. CDR3 sequence (DNA): TGCAGCGCTCAGAGCGGGACCCAGTACTTC. As protein: CSAQSGTQYF.

Details on this clone: This sample also contains other DNA sequences that code for the same CDR3. CDR3: CASSLVGQGNTEAFF. CDR3 DNA: TGTGCCAGCAGCTTAGTAGGGCAGGGGAACACTGAAGCTTTCTTT. The rearrangement joins TRBV7-2 to TRBJ1-1; D is perhaps TRBD1 (5 bases). Germline CDR1 reads SGHTA; CDR2 reads FQGNSA. The length of the CDR3 is 15 residues. V lost 1 base and J lost 1, with 10 bases in between.

This chain uses TRBV2 with TRBJ2-1; no clear D gene. This CDR3 is built from 12 residues. CDR1 and CDR2 from the germline V gene are SNHLY and FYNNEI. The V gene lost 1 base and the J gene lost 15 bases, with 13 bases spanning the gap. In nucleotides, the CDR3 is TGTGCCAGCAGTGAAGGGTCAGTGAGAGGGTTCTTC. Amino acid sequence: CASSEGSVRGFF. Full variable domain (rest looked up from reference TRBV2 and TRBJ2-1): EPEVTQTPSHQVTQMGQEVILRCVPISNHLYFYWYRQILGQKVEFLVSFYNNEISEKSEIFDDQFSVERPDGSNFTLKIRSTKLEDSAMYFCASSEGSVRGFFGPGTRLTVL.